The rows below give T cell receptor beta chains drawn from one sample of a study of T cells in Graves' hyperthyroidism and ophthalmopathy. TCRdb reprocessed the multiplex PCR reads via MiXCR and lists one record per CDR3 protein. Among fewer than 650,000 distinct CDR3 sequences listed, about 14% were seen once. Sequences were obtained from blood. These receptors all come from a young woman with Graves' hyperthyroidism that later progressed to Graves' ophthalmopathy. Each CDR3 is given with its conserved first and last residue. Fields, in order: V gene, J gene, clone size, D gene, CDR3 protein, CDR3 DNA. D genes are given only for firm matches. A clone size is listed for some rows: how often the clone was seen (once, few, many), or a class if it is expanded.

TRBV6-5	TRBJ1-6	few	-	CASSYSGQLNNSPLHF	TGTGCCAGCAGTTACTCCGGGCAGCTGAATAATTCACCCCTCCACTTT
TRBV3-1	TRBJ2-7	-	TRBD1	CASSLQGYEHYF	TGCGCCAGCAGCCTACAGGGGTACGAGCACTACTTC
TRBV24-1	TRBJ2-3	many	TRBD1	CATSERTGGADTQYF	TGTGCCACCAGTGAGCGGACAGGGGGCGCAGATACGCAGTATTTT
TRBV10-3	TRBJ1-4	many	-	CAISPEPGEKLFF	TGTGCCATCAGCCCAGAGCCGGGGGAAAAACTGTTTTTT
TRBV11-3	TRBJ2-1	many	TRBD2	CASSSGTSGPDNEQFF	TGTGCCAGCAGCTCGGGGACTAGCGGACCTGACAATGAGCAGTTCTTC
TRBV6-2/TRBV6-3	TRBJ1-2	many	-	CASSPPTIGYGYTF	TGTGCCAGCAGCCCCCCGACCATAGGCTATGGCTACACCTTC
TRBV27	TRBJ2-1	-	TRBD2	CAGSLGTSGNNEQFF	TGTGCCGGCAGTCTCGGGACTAGCGGCAACAATGAGCAGTTCTTC
TRBV27	TRBJ2-1	many	-	CASSLRGPNEQFF	TGTGCCAGCAGTTTAAGGGGCCCCAATGAGCAGTTCTTC
TRBV4-1	TRBJ2-5	many	TRBD1	CASGYGTGTAETQYF	TGCGCCAGCGGGTACGGGACAGGGACGGCAGAGACCCAGTACTTC
TRBV3-1	TRBJ2-3	many	-	CASSQGEDSTDTQYF	TGTGCCAGCAGCCAAGGAGAGGACAGCACAGATACGCAGTATTTT
TRBV3-1	TRBJ2-5	-	TRBD1	CASSQGTGIGETQYF	TGTGCCAGCAGTCAAGGGACAGGGATAGGGGAGACCCAGTACTTC
TRBV6-2/TRBV6-3	TRBJ2-2	many	-	CASSYNGLGGELFF	TGTGCCAGCAGTTACAACGGGCTTGGCGGGGAGCTGTTTTTT
TRBV18	TRBJ1-1	few	-	CASSPGLTSLEFTEAFF	TGTGCCAGCTCACCGGGGTTAACCAGTTTGGAGTTCACTGAAGCTTTCTTT
TRBV7-2	TRBJ1-5	many	TRBD1	CASSPQGQGGSFSNQPQHF	TGTGCCAGCAGCCCCCAAGGACAGGGTGGCTCCTTTAGCAATCAGCCCCAGCATTTT
TRBV27	TRBJ1-1	many	TRBD1	CASSSDREQDTEAFF	TGTGCCAGCAGTTCCGACAGGGAGCAGGACACTGAAGCTTTCTTT
TRBV6-5	TRBJ1-3	once	TRBD1	CASSYRAGGYGNTIYF	TGTGCCAGCAGTTACCGGGCAGGGGGTTATGGAAACACCATATATTTT
TRBV9	TRBJ2-7	many	TRBD1	CASSVGDRDDHEQYF	TGTGCCAGCAGCGTAGGTGACAGGGATGATCACGAGCAGTACTTC
TRBV30	TRBJ1-4	-	-	CAWRQGPNEKLFF	TGTGCCTGGAGACAGGGACCTAATGAAAAACTGTTTTTT
TRBV29-1	TRBJ2-7	-	TRBD1	CSVERTGELSEQYF	TGCAGCGTTGAACGGACAGGGGAATTGTCCGAGCAGTACTTC
TRBV28	TRBJ2-7	many	-	CASSLSPAGIGYEQYF	TGTGCCAGCAGTTTAAGCCCTGCGGGAATCGGTTACGAGCAGTACTTC
TRBV6-1	TRBJ1-1	many	-	CASSTNRELNTEAFF	TGTGCCAGCAGTACTAACAGAGAGCTGAACACTGAAGCTTTCTTT
TRBV11-3	TRBJ1-1	few	TRBD1	CASRLGTAIIGEAFF	TGTGCCAGCAGGCTGGGGACAGCGATCATTGGAGAAGCTTTCTTT
TRBV28	TRBJ2-2	many	-	CASSLGQHTGELFF	TGTGCCAGCAGTTTGGGGCAACACACCGGGGAGCTGTTTTTT